The entry that follows covers one TCR beta chain sequence. Its antigen remains undetermined. No much larger clone exists at a distance of one base, and base qualities are not known. TCR CDR3 regions were amplified from genomic DNA by multiplex PCR using the deep immunoSEQ assay. Extracted genomic DNA from each cell subset was spread evenly across all wells of several immunoSEQ 96-well plates, with each plate serving as a replicate. For unsorted PBMC, 250 to 350 ng of genomic DNA, equivalent to approximately 30,000 T cell genomes, went into each replicate PCR. Ten immunoSEQ deep assay plates were used to sequence unsorted PBMC genomic DNA. The purified libraries were quantified using a Qubit 3.0 fluorometer, sized with a Bioanalyzer 2100, and then quantified again using the KAPA Library Quantification kit. Every immunoSEQ 96-well plate was sequenced on a separate single-read 150-cycle Illumina NextSeq 550 flow cell. As for the authors' bioinformatics: Because only junctional sequences without quality scores were contained in the immunoSEQ output, filtering matching that applied to full-length reads could not be performed. Sequences were annotated with PyIR, a Python wrapper for IgBLAST v1.9, and V/J genes and CDR3 were assigned using IMGT germline references. Reads were removed for weak V/J assignments (E-value above 1e-6), missing CDR3, stop codons, out-of-frame junctions, or ambiguous translated residues. A V3J clonotype was defined by an identical inferred V gene, J gene, and CDR3 amino acid sequence. Percentage overlap between repertoires was computed as shared unique clonotypes divided by the size of the smaller repertoire. Three approaches were used to assess repertoire richness: RTK rarefaction, the Chao1 estimator, and Recon v2.1 estimates of unobserved clonotypes. Not all clones reach the TCRdb copy of this immuneACCESS table, which keeps in-frame sequences only. Checked studies attribute under half of the gap to unresolved V genes and leave the rest unexplained. V, J and clone size are those of that table, while D and trimming were read from the DNA. This sample holds about 470,000 clones; about four fifths were observed only once. Roughly 13% of the sample comes from the top ten.

CDR1 and CDR2, looked up from the germline V gene, are SGHVS and FNYEAQ. The CDR3 sequence holds 12 residues, the cysteine and phenylalanine included. The DNA shown is the 36-base CDR3, in frame from base 1. V is clipped by 4 bases and J by 9 bases, and the sequence between their germline boundaries is 10 bases long. This entry comes from a study of shared clonotypes between healthy human individuals (dated by TCRdb to about 2020). Broadly, across the study: A couple of women and three men aged 18 to 49 years were included in the cohort. Blood TCR repertoires of five healthy adults were deeply sequenced to estimate repertoire size and the extent of clonotype sharing between individuals. To increase sequencing depth and limit assay-specific biases, different laboratories used diverse techniques to prepare libraries and sequence TCR repertoires. Leukapheresis yielded between about 0.85 and 10 billion PBMCs per donor. Summary of the overall study and its limitations: Pairwise subsampling indicated that sequencing depth was expected to affect the degree of clonotype sharing among donors. Sampling was restricted to blood, and TCR repertoires in tissue are likely to differ from TCR repertoires in blood. The genetic and exposure-history diversity represented was limited by the small number of donors.

Healthy HIV-negative adults with no recently reported acute infections or vaccinations were included as donors. Every donor was a Caucasian adult living in Nashville, Tennessee, USA. In the unsorted samples, some 94 million PBMCs were counted, and genomic DNA was extracted using the QIAamp DNA Blood Mini kit. After blood collection by leukapheresis, PBMCs were isolated using Ficoll-Histopaque density gradient centrifugation and then cryopreserved in the vapor phase of liquid nitrogen. The chain is made from TRBV7-6 and TRBJ2-1, with no confident D gene call. What was sequenced was PBMCs. This TCR was recovered from a middle-aged woman in good health. Some clones in this sample may be carry-over from other donors' samples. CDR3 loop: CASSSPPTEQFF. The DNA is TGTGCCAGCAGCTCTCCGCCGACTGAGCAGTTCTTC.